These 20 T cell receptor beta chains came from one sample sequenced in a study of cytomegalovirus exposure and HLA in healthy donors. TCRdb's copy holds only in-frame clones and misses some; the assay was immunoSEQ multiplex PCR. This repertoire shows 220,000 or so clones, approximately 82% found once; its top ten account for around 5.5%. The source material was PBMCs. The receptors stem from a woman aged 18-29 years in good health and CMV-seronegative.

This clone was detected only once. The junction departs from the called germline gene at one end, perhaps through a read error. This sequence joins TRBV7-7 and TRBJ2-1, with 7 bases that match TRBD2. Germline CDR1 is SSHAT and CDR2 is FNYEAQ (reference sequence). The CDR3 runs to 18 residues. The CDR3 nucleotides read TGTGCTAGCAGCCCGCTCGGCGGGGGACCCTCACTCTACAATGAGCAGTTCTTC. Translated, it gives CASSPLGGGPSLYNEQFF.

In this sample, this clone turned up once. The genes are TRBV6-1 and TRBJ2-7, with D perhaps being TRBD1 or TRBD2 (6 bases each). Trimming removed 6 bases from V and 2 bases from J, with 14 bases in between. The CDR3 spans 14 residues. CDR1 is MNHNS and CDR2 is SASEGT in the germline V gene. In nucleotides, the CDR3 is TGTGCCAGCAGGTACAGGGAGGAGGCCTACGAGCAGTACTTC. Residues: CASRYREEAYEQYF.

The chain couples TRBV6-1 to TRBJ1-1; D is unresolved. Trimming removed 2 bases at V and 5 bases at J, with 15 bases between. This CDR3 spans 15 amino acids. Germline CDR1 is MNHNS and CDR2 is SASEGT. The CDR3 DNA is TGTGCCAGCAGTGAAAGGGCCGTTCTGGGAACTGAAGCTTTCTTT. Its translation is CASSERAVLGTEAFF.

This chain links TRBV2 with TRBJ2-1, with D perhaps matching TRBD2 (6 bases). The CDR3 runs 15 residues. V dropped 5 bases and J dropped 4 bases, with 15 bases sitting between them. Looked up from germline, CDR1 is SNHLY and CDR2 is FYNNEI. The CDR3 region has the DNA TGTGCCAGCAGTCGAGACCCAAGCGGGTACAATGAGCAGTTCTTC. Translation: CASSRDPSGYNEQFF.

This chain joins TRBV2 and TRBJ2-7; maybe TRBD2 (6 bases). CDR1 and CDR2 from the germline V gene are SNHLY and FYNNEI. The CDR3 is 16 residues long. V lost 8 bases, J lost 0 bases, and 20 bases lay in between. The CDR3 DNA is TGTGCCAGCTTAGTGCTCCCGGGACTTAACTCCTACGAGCAGTACTTC. This gives the protein CASLVLPGLNSYEQYF.

This chain connects TRBV4-1 to TRBJ2-5; 7 bases fit TRBD2. Germline V gene lookup returns CDR1 MGHRA and CDR2 YSYEKL. The CDR3 loop spans 16 amino acids. The V and J ends lost 4 bases and 1 base, in that order; junction bases with no gene match: 9. The CDR3 nucleotides are TGCGCCAGCAGCCGTATATTCGGGGGGACCCAAGAGACCCAGTACTTC. Translated, it gives CASSRIFGGTQETQYF.

This chain connects TRBV5-1 to TRBJ2-3; D perhaps matches TRBD1 (5 bases). Germline CDR1 and CDR2: SGHRS and YFSETQ. The CDR3 is 14 residues long. Trimming pared 5 bases from V and 1 base from J, leaving 11 bases between. This CDR3 is CASRSRQRTDTQYF. The CDR3 nucleotides read TGCGCCAGCAGGTCCAGACAGCGCACAGATACGCAGTATTTT. The whole variable domain, filled in from reference TRBV5-1 and TRBJ2-3, reads KAGVTQTPRYLIKTRGQQVTLSCSPISGHRSVSWYQQTPGQGLQFLFEYFSETQRNKGNFPGRFSGRQFSNSRSEMNVSTLELGDSALYLCASRSRQRTDTQYFGPGTRLTVL.

The chain carries TRBV10-2 and TRBJ1-5, with a tentative D call TRBD1 (6 bases). Germline lookup yields CDR1 WSHSY and CDR2 SAAADI. V lost 6 bases, J lost 0 bases, and 12 bases lay in between. The CDR3 is 15 residues long. CDR3 coding DNA: TGCGCCAGCAGAAAAGACAGGTATAGCAATCAGCCCCAGCATTTT. This gives the protein CASRKDRYSNQPQHF.

J is TRBJ1-2 and V is TRBV5-1, with 7 bases that match TRBD1. The CDR3 covers 15 residues. V was clipped by 4 bases and J by 2 bases; unmatched bases: 8. Germline V gene sequence: CDR1 SGHRS, CDR2 YFSETQ. The CDR3 DNA is TGCGCCAGCAGCCCTGGCGAAGGGGGCAACTATGGCTACACCTTC. Its protein is CASSPGEGGNYGYTF. Drawing the rest from reference TRBV5-1 and TRBJ1-2, the complete variable domain is KAGVTQTPRYLIKTRGQQVTLSCSPISGHRSVSWYQQTPGQGLQFLFEYFSETQRNKGNFPGRFSGRQFSNSRSEMNVSTLELGDSALYLCASSPGEGGNYGYTFGSGTRLTVV.

The chain employs TRBV29-1 and TRBJ1-1, with a possible D match to TRBD1 (5 bases). V gave up 7 bases and J gave up 10 bases, with 22 bases separating them. CDR1 SQVTM and CDR2 ANQGSEA come from the germline V gene. CDR3 length equals 13 residues. The CDR3 bases are TGCAGCGCCCTATCGACGGACACCCCGGCAGCTTTCTTT. Amino acids: CSALSTDTPAAFF.

J is TRBJ2-7 and V is TRBV27; 7 bases are a match to TRBD1. Unmatched junction bases numbered 4, after V lost 5 bases and J lost 3 bases. There are 13 residues in the CDR3. The germline CDR1 and CDR2 sequences are MNHEY and SMNVEV (reference sequence). In DNA form, the CDR3 reads TGTGCCAGCAGTCGGACAGGCCACTACGAGCAGTACTTC. Translating it yields CASSRTGHYEQYF.

V usage is TRBV10-1 and J usage is TRBJ2-1; TRBD1 is a possible D gene (6 bases). CDR3 length: 12 amino acids. V lost 6 bases and J 7 bases, leaving 10 bases between the germline ends. The germline V gene has CDR1 WNHNN and CDR2 SYGVQD (reference sequence). This CDR3 is CASSRGGNEQFF. CDR3 nucleotide sequence: TGCGCCAGCAGCAGGGGTGGGAATGAGCAGTTCTTC.

This chain connects TRBV9 to TRBJ2-1; 9 bases are a match to TRBD2. This CDR3 has 14 residues. From germline, CDR1 is SGDLS and CDR2 YYNGEE. The V gene end was trimmed by 0 bases and the J gene end by 9 bases; junction bases not matched to a gene: 4. The CDR3 spells CASSVVAGVSEQFF. CDR3 DNA sequence: TGTGCCAGCAGCGTAGTAGCGGGAGTCTCTGAGCAGTTCTTC.

This clone appeared a few times. DNA of the CDR3: TGCAGTGCTTCGGGTAACTATGGCTACACCTTC. It encodes CSASGNYGYTF. V usage is TRBV20-1 and J usage is TRBJ1-2; D is uncertain. Trimming took off 5 bases at V and 1 base at J, with 5 bases between the two ends. The length of the CDR3 is 11 residues. Germline V gene data show CDR1 as DFQATT and CDR2 as SNEGSKA (reference sequence).

This clone was seen a few times. V usage is TRBV7-8 and J usage is TRBJ1-2; D gene ambiguous. Germline V gene lookup returns CDR1 SGHVS and CDR2 FQNEAQ. This CDR3 has 15 residues. V lost 4 bases and J 6 bases, leaving 18 bases between the germline ends. CDR3 sequence: CASSSSERRRDGYTF. In nucleotides, the CDR3 is TGTGCCAGCAGCTCCAGCGAGAGACGGAGGGATGGCTACACCTTC.

The V and J genes are TRBV9 and TRBJ1-2; D uncertain. Germline V gives CDR1 SGDLS, CDR2 YYNGEE. The CDR3 consists of 13 residues. Trimming shortened V by 4 bases and J by 3 bases, and 10 bases separated the two germline ends. CDR3 nucleotides: TGTGCCAGCAGCAAGGACGAGGACTATGGCTACACCTTC. Its protein is CASSKDEDYGYTF.

The CDR3 sequence: CASSTSWDYQETQYF. CDR3 DNA sequence: TGTGCCAGCAGTACGTCCTGGGACTACCAAGAGACCCAGTACTTC. The chain uses TRBV4-2 and TRBJ2-5, with D possibly TRBD2 on 6 matching bases. The CDR3 totals 15 residues. The germline CDR1 and CDR2 sequences are LGHNA and YNFKEQ. V shed 6 bases and J shed 0 bases, with 14 bases lying between them.

The chain employs TRBV9 and TRBJ2-3; TRBD2 agrees at 12 bases. CDR1 is SGDLS, CDR2 YYNGEE, per germline. The CDR3 runs to 16 residues. V lost 3 bases and J lost 2; bases outside the gene matches: 4. CDR3 coding DNA: TGTGCCAGCAGCGCCTCTAGCGGGGGGGACACAGATACGCAGTATTTT. Its translation: CASSASSGGDTDTQYF.

The chain uses TRBV5-1 and TRBJ1-1; no clear D gene. Germline-derived CDR1 and CDR2 are SGHRS and YFSETQ. The CDR3 length is 15 residues. The germline V and J ends were trimmed by 2 bases and 1 base, with 12 bases remaining between them. The CDR3 nucleotides read TGCGCCAGCAGCTTCAACGCTCGACCGAACACTGAAGCTTTCTTT. Translation gives CASSFNARPNTEAFF.

The chain links TRBV27 to TRBJ2-1; D not resolved. The CDR3 contains 15 residues. The V and J ends lost 4 bases and 6 bases respectively, with 16 bases between them. Germline V gene data show CDR1 as MNHEY and CDR2 as SMNVEV (reference sequence). The CDR3: CASSSTGPSGNEQFF. The CDR3, as DNA: TGTGCCAGCAGTTCCACCGGCCCCTCGGGCAATGAGCAGTTCTTC.